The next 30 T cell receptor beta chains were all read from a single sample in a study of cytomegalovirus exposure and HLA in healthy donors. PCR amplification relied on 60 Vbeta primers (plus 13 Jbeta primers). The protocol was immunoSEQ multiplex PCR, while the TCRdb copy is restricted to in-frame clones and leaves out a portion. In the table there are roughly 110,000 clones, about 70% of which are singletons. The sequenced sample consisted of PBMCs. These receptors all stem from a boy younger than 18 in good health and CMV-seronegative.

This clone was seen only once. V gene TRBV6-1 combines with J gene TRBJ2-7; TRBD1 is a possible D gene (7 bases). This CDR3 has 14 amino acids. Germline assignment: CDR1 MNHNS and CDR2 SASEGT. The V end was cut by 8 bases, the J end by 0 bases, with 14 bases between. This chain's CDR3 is CASYSRDSSYEQYF. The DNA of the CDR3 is TGTGCCAGCTATTCGCGGGACAGCTCCTACGAGCAGTACTTC.

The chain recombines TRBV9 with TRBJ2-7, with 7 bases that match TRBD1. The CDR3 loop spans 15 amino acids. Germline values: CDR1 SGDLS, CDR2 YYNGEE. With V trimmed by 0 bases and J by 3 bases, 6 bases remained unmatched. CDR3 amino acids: CASSVAGGGDYEQYF. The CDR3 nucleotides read TGTGCCAGCAGCGTAGCAGGGGGTGGGGACTACGAGCAGTACTTC.

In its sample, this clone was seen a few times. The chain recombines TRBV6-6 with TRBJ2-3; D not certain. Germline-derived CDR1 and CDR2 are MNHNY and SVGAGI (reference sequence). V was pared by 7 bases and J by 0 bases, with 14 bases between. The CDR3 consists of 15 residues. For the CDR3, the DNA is TGTGCCAGCAAAGCGACTCAATCTAGCACAGATACGCAGTATTTT. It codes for CASKATQSSTDTQYF.

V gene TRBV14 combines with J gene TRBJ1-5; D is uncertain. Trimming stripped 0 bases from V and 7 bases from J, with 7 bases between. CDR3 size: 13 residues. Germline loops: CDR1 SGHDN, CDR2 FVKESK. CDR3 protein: CASSQDPGQPQHF. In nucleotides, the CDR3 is TGTGCCAGCAGCCAAGACCCGGGACAGCCCCAGCATTTT.

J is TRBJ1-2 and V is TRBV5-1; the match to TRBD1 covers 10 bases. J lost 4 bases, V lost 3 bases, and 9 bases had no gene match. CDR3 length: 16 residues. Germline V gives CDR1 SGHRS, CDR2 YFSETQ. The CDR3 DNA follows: TGCGCCAGCAGCTCAGTCCGGGACAGGGGATCCTATGGCTACACCTTC. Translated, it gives CASSSVRDRGSYGYTF.

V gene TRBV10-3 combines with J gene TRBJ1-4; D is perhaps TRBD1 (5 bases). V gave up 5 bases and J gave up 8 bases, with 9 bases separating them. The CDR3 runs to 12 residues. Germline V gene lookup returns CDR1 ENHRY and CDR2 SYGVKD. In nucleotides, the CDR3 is TGTGCCATCAGTACCTCAGGGGAAAAACTGTTTTTT. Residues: CAISTSGEKLFF.

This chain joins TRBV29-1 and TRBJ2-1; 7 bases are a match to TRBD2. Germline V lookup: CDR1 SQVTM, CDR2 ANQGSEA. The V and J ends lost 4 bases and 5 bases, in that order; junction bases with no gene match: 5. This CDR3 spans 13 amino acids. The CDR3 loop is CSVAREAHNEQFF. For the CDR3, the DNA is TGCAGCGTTGCCCGGGAGGCCCACAATGAGCAGTTCTTC.

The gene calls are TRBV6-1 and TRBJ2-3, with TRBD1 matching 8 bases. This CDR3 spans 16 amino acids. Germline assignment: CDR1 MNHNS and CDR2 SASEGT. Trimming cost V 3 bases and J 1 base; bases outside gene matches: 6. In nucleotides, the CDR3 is TGTGCCAGCAGTGAGGCCAGGGGGCTGGGCACAGATACGCAGTATTTT. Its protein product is CASSEARGLGTDTQYF.

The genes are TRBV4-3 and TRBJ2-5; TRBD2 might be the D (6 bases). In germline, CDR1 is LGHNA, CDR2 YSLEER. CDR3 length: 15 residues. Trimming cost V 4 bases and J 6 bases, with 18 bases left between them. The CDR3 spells CASSLGGAGPQTQYF. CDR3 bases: TGCGCCAGCAGCCTTGGCGGGGCTGGGCCACAGACCCAGTACTTC.

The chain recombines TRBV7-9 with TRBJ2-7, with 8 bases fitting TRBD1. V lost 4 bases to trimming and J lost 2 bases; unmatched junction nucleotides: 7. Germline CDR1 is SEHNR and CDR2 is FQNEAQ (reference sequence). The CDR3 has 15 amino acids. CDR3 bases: TGTGCCAGCAGCTCATACGCGACAGGGGCCTACGAGCAGTACTTC. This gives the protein CASSSYATGAYEQYF.

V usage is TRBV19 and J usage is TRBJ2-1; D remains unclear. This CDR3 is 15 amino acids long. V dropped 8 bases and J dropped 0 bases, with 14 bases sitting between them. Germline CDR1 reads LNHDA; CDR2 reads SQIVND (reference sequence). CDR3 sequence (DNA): TGTGCCAGTCGAAACCGACTGAGCTCCTACAATGAGCAGTTCTTC. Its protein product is CASRNRLSSYNEQFF.

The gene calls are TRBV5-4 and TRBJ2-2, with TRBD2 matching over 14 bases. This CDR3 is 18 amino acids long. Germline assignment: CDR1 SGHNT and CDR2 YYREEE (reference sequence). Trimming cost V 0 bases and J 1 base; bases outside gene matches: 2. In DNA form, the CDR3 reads TGTGCCAGCAGCTTGGGGACTAGCGGGAGGAGGAACACCGGGGAGCTGTTTTTT. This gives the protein CASSLGTSGRRNTGELFF.

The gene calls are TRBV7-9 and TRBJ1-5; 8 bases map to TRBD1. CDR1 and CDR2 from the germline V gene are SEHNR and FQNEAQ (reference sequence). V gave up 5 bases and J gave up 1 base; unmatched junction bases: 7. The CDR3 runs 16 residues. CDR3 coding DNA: TGTGCCAGCAGCCGAGGGACAGGAGAAAGCAATCAGCCCCAGCATTTT. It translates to CASSRGTGESNQPQHF.

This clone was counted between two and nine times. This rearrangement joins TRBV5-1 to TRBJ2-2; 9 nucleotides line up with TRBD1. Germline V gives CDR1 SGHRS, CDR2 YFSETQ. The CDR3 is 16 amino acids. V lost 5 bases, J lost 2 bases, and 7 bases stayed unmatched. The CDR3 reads CASSLITGGNTGELFF. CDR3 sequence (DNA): TGCGCCAGCAGTTTGATAACAGGGGGCAACACCGGGGAGCTGTTTTTT.

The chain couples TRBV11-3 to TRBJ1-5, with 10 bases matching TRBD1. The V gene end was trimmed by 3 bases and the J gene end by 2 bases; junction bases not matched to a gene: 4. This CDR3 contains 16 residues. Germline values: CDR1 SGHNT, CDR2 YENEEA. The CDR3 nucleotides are TGTGCCAGCAGCTTGACAGGGGGCGCGGGCAATCAGCCCCAGCATTTT. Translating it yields CASSLTGGAGNQPQHF.

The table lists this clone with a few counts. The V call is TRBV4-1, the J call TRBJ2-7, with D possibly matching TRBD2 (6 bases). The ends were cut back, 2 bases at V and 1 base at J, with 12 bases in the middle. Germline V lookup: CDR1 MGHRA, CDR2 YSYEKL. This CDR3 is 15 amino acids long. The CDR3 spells CASSQPSSASYEQYF. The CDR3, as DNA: TGCGCCAGCAGCCAACCGTCTAGCGCATCCTACGAGCAGTACTTC.

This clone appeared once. The chain's CDR3 is CASSLQQGDQPQHF. The CDR3 DNA is TGTGCCAGCAGCTTACAACAGGGGGATCAGCCCCAGCATTTT. The gene calls are TRBV11-2 and TRBJ1-5, with 8 bases aligning to TRBD1. Germline V CDR1 and CDR2: SGHAT, FQNNGV. V lost 2 bases to trimming and J lost 5 bases; unmatched junction nucleotides: 2. This CDR3 region has 14 residues.

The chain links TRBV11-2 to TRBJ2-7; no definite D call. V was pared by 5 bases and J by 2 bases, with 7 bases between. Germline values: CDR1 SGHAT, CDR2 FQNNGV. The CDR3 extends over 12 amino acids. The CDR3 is CASSPRAYEQYF. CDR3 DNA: TGTGCCAGCAGCCCCCGAGCCTACGAGCAGTACTTC.

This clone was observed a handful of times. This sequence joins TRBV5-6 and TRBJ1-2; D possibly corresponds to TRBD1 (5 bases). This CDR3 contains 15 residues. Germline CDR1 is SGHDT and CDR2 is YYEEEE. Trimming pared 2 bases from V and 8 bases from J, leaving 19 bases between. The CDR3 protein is CASSLESRAVGGYTF. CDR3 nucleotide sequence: TGTGCCAGCAGCTTAGAGAGCAGGGCGGTGGGAGGCTACACCTTC.

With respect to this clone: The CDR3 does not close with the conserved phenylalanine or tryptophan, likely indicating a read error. CDR3 protein: CASSEVRDSQNIQYV. In DNA form, the CDR3 reads TGTGCCAGCAGCGAGGTCCGGGACTCCCAAAACATTCAGTACGTC. The chain employs TRBV2 and TRBJ2-4, with a tentative D call TRBD2 (6 bases). This CDR3 region has 15 residues. Germline assignment: CDR1 SNHLY and CDR2 FYNNEI. V dropped 6 bases and J dropped 5 bases, with 17 bases sitting between them.

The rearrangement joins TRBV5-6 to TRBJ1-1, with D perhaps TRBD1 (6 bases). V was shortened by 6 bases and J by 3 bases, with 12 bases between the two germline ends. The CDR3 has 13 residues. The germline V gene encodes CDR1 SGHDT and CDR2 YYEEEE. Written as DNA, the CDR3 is TGTGCCAGCACCTCGCAGGGGCACACTGAAGCTTTCTTT. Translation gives CASTSQGHTEAFF.

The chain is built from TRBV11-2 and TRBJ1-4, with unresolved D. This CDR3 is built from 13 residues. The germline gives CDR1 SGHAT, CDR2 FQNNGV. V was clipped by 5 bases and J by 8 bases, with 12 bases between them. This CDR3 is CASSLPGEEKLFF. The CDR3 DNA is TGTGCCAGCAGCCTCCCGGGAGAGGAAAAACTGTTTTTT.

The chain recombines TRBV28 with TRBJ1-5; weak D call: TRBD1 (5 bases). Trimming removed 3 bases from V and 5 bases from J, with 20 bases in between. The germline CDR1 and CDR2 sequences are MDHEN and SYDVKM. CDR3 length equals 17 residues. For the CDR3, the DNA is TGTGCCAGCAGTTTCACTCCAGGGAGGGACCAGGATCAGCCCCAGCATTTT. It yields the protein CASSFTPGRDQDQPQHF. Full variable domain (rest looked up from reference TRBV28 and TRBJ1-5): DVKVTQSSRYLVKRTGEKVFLECVQDMDHENMFWYRQDPGLGLRLIYFSYDVKMKEKGDIPEGYSVSREKKERFSLILESASTNQTSMYLCASSFTPGRDQDQPQHFGDGTRLSIL.

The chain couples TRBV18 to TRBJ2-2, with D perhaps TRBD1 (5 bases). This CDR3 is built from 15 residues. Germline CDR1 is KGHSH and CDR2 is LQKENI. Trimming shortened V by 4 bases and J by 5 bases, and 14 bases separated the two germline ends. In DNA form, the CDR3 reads TGTGCCAGCTCACGTCGTGGGGCCACTACCGGGGAGCTGTTTTTT. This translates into CASSRRGATTGELFF.

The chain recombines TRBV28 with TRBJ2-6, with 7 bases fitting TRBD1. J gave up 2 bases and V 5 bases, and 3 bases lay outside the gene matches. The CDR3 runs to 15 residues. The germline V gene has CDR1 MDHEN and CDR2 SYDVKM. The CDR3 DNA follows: TGTGCCAGCAGTCCTCAGGGGGCTGGGGCCAACGTCCTGACTTTC. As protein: CASSPQGAGANVLTF.

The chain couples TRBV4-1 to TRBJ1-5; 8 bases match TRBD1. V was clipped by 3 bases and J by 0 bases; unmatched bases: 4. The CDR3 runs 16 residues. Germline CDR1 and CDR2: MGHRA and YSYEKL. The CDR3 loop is CASSQRTGNSNQPQHF. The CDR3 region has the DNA TGCGCCAGCAGCCAGCGGACAGGGAATAGCAATCAGCCCCAGCATTTT.

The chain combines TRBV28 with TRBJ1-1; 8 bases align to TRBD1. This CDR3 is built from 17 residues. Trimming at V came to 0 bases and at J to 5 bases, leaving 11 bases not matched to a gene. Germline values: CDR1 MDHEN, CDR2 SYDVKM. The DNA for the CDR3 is TGTGCCAGCAGTTTATGGGAGGCAGGGGGCACGGGGACTGAAGCTTTCTTT. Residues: CASSLWEAGGTGTEAFF.

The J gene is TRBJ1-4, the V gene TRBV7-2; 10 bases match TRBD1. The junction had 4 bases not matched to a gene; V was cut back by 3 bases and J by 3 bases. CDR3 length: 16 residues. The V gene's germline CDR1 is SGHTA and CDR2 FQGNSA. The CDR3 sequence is CASSFIGQGANEKLFF. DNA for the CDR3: TGTGCCAGCAGCTTCATCGGACAGGGGGCTAATGAAAAACTGTTTTTT.

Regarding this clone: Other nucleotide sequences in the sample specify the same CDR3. CDR3 amino acids: CAWSSGLSTDTQYF. The CDR3 region has the DNA TGTGCCTGGAGTTCAGGCCTATCCACAGATACGCAGTATTTT. The V and J genes are TRBV30 and TRBJ2-3, with D uncertain. Trimming shortened V by 2 bases and J by 2 bases, and 11 bases separated the two germline ends. CDR3 length: 14 amino acids. Germline V lookup: CDR1 GTSNPN, CDR2 SVGIG (reference sequence).

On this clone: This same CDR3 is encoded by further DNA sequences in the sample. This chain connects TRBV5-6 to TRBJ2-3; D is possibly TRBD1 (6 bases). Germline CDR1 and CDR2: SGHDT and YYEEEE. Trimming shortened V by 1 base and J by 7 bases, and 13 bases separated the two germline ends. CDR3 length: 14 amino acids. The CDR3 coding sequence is TGTGCCAGCAGCTTGAGGCAGGGGCAGTATACGCAGTATTTT. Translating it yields CASSLRQGQYTQYF.